This T cell receptor (beta chain) was sequenced in a study of blood T cell repertoires in COVID-19. The V end was cut by 7 bases, the J end by 3 bases, with 15 bases between. Germline CDR1 is MNHEY and CDR2 is SVGAGI. The CDR3 totals 14 residues. TCRdb's table, derived via immunoSEQ multiplex PCR, lists solely in-frame clones and lacks some. The data hold fewer than 400,000 clones, with roughly 85% observed a single time. The source is a woman aged 18-35 years with acute or convalescent COVID-19. Material for sequencing was peripheral blood. The chain joins TRBV6-5 to TRBJ1-1, with a tentative D call TRBD1 (6 bases). The CDR3 nucleotides are TGTGCCAGCAAACCGGGCCCAGGGGACACTGAAGCTTTCTTT. Amino acids: CASKPGPGDTEAFF.